This record looks at one TCR beta chain sequence and its context. Its antigen is unidentified. The data originate from a study of T cell responses to AZD1222 COVID-19 vaccine. Study results and limitations: Spike-specific TCR repertoires showed rising breadth and depth after two AZD1222 doses. Clonal diversity may have been underestimated in mostly white British donors. Spike-wide vaccine-associated CD4 TCRs dominated at 160-218 and 743-854. Only six people who got AZD1222 tested seropositive at baseline.

The assay was immunoSEQ multiplex PCR, and TCRdb's table has in-frame clones only and misses some. The data hold about 99,000 clones, with more than 90% observed a single time. CDR1 and CDR2 from the germline V gene are LGHNA and YSLEER. There are 15 residues in the CDR3. Trimming took 0 bases from V and 6 from J, leaving 15 bases between them. The chain links TRBV4-3 to TRBJ2-7; D is uncertain. This TCR was sampled from an adult in good health. The sample here was peripheral blood, taken on day 0 of AZD1222 vaccination. CDR3 DNA: TGCGCCAGCAGCCAAGATCGGAATCCACGGGCCGAGCAGTACTTC. The encoded protein is CASSQDRNPRAEQYF.